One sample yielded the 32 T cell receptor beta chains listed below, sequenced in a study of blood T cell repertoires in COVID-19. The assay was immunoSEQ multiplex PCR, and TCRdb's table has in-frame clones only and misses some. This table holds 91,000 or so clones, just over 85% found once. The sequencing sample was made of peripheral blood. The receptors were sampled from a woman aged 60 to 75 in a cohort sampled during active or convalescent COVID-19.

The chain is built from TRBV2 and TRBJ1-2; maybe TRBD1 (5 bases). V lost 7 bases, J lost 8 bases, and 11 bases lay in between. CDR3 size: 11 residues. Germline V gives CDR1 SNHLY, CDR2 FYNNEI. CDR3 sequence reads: CASKGTYGYTF. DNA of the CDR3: TGTGCCAGCAAAGGGACTTACGGCTACACCTTC.

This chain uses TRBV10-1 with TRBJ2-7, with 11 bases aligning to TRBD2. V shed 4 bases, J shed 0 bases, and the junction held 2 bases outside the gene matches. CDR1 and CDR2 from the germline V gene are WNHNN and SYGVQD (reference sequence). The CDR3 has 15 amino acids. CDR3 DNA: TGCGCCAGCAGTGGACTAGCGGGATACTCCTACGAGCAGTACTTC. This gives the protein CASSGLAGYSYEQYF.

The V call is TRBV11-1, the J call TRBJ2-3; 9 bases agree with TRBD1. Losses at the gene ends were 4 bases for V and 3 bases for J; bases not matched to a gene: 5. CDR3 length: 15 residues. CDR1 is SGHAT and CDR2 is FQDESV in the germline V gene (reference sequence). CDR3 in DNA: TGTGCCAGCAGCTCACAGGGGGCTGGAACAGATACGCAGTATTTT. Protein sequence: CASSSQGAGTDTQYF.

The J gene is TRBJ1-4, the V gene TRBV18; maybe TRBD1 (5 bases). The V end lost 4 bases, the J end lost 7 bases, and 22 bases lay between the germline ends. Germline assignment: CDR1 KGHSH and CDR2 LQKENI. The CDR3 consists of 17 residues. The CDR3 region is CASSLSLGGEIGEKLFF. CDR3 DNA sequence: TGTGCCAGCTCACTATCCCTTGGAGGGGAGATAGGTGAAAAACTGTTTTTT. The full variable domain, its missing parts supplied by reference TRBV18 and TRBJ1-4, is NAGVMQNPRHLVRRRGQEARLRCSPMKGHSHVYWYRQLPEEGLKFMVYLQKENIIDESGMPKERFSAEFPKEGPSILRIQQVVRGDSAAYFCASSLSLGGEIGEKLFFGSGTQLSVL.

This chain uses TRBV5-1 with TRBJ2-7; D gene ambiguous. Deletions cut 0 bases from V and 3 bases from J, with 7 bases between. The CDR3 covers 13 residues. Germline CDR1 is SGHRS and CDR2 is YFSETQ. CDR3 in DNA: TGCGCCAGCAGCTTGGCGAGCGTCTACGAGCAGTACTTC. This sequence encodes CASSLASVYEQYF.

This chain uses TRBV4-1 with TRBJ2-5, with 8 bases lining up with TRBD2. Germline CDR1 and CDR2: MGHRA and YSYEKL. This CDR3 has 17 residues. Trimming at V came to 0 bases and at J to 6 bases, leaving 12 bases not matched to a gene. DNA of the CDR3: TGCGCCAGCAGCCAAGAAGAATATCCGGGGGGGCCTCAGACCCAGTACTTC. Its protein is CASSQEEYPGGPQTQYF.

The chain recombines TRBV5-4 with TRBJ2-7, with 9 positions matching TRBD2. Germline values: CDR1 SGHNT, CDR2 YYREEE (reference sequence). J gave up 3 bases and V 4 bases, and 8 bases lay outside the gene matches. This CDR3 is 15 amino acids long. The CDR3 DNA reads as TGTGCCAGCAGCACTGCCGTAGCGGGGGTCTACGAGCAGTACTTC. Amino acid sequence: CASSTAVAGVYEQYF.

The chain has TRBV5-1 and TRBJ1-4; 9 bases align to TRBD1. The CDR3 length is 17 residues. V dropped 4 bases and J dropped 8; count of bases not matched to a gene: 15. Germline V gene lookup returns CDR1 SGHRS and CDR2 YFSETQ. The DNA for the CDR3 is TGCGCCAGCAGCCTGCCCAATACCGGGACAGGGCGCGAAAAACTGTTTTTT. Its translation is CASSLPNTGTGREKLFF.

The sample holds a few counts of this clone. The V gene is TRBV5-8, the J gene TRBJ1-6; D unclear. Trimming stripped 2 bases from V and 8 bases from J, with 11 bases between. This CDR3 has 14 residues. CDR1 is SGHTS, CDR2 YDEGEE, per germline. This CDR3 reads CASSFEGRDSPLHF. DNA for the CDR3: TGTGCCAGCAGCTTTGAGGGTCGAGATTCACCCCTCCACTTT. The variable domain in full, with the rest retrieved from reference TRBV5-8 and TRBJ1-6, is EAGVTQSPTHLIKTRGQQATLRCSPISGHTSVYWYQQALGLGLQFLLWYDEGEERNRGNFPPRFSGRQFPNYSSELNVNALELEDSALYLCASSFEGRDSPLHFGNGTRLTVT.

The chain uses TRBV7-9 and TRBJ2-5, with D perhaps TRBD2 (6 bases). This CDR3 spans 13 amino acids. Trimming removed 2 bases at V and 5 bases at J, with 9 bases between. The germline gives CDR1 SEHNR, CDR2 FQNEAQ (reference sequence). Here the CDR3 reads CASSLWGEETQYF. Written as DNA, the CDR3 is TGTGCCAGCAGCTTATGGGGGGAGGAGACCCAGTACTTC.

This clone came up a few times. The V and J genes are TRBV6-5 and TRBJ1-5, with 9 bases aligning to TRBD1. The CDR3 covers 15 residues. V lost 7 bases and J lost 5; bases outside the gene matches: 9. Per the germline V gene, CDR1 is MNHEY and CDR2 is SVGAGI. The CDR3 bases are TGTGCCAGCACCACGACAGGGGGAAGGTATCAGCCCCAGCATTTT. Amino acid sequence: CASTTTGGRYQPQHF.

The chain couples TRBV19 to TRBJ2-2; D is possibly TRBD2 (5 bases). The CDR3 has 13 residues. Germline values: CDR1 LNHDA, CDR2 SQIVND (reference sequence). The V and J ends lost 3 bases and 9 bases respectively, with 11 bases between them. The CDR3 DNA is TGTGCCAGTAGTATGATACTAGTCCGGGAGCTGTTTTTT. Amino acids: CASSMILVRELFF. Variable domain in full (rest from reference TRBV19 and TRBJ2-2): DGGITQSPKYLFRKEGQNVTLSCEQNLNHDAMYWYRQDPGQGLRLIYYSQIVNDFQKGDIAEGYSVSREKKESFPLTVTSAQKNPTAFYLCASSMILVRELFFGEGSRLTVL.

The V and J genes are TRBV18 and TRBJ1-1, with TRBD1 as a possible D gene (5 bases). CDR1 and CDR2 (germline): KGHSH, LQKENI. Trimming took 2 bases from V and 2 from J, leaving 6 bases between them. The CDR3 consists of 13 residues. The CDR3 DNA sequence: TGTGCCAGCTCACCAGGGGCCAACACTGAAGCTTTCTTT. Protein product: CASSPGANTEAFF. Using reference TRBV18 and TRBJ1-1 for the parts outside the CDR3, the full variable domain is NAGVMQNPRHLVRRRGQEARLRCSPMKGHSHVYWYRQLPEEGLKFMVYLQKENIIDESGMPKERFSAEFPKEGPSILRIQQVVRGDSAAYFCASSPGANTEAFFGQGTRLTVV.

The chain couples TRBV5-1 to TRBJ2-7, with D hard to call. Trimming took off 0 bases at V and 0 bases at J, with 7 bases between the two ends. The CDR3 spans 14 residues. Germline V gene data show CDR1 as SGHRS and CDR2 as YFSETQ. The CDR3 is CASSLAAGSYEQYF. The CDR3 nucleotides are TGCGCCAGCAGCTTGGCAGCAGGCTCCTACGAGCAGTACTTC.

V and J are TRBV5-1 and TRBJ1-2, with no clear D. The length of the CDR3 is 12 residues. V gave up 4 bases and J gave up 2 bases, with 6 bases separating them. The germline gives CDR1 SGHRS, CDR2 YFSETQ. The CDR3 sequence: CASSNSNYGYTF. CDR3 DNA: TGCGCCAGCAGCAACTCGAACTATGGCTACACCTTC.

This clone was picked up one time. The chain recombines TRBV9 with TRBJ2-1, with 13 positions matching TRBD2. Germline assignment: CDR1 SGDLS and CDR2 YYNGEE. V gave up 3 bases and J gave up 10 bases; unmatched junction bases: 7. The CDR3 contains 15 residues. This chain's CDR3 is CASSAGLAGVGEQFF. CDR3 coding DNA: TGTGCCAGCAGCGCCGGACTAGCGGGAGTTGGAGAGCAGTTCTTC.

CDR3 residues: CASFFRDSFNYGYTF. CDR3 DNA: TGTGCCTCATTCTTCCGGGACAGTTTTAACTATGGCTACACCTTC. The chain employs TRBV30 and TRBJ1-2, with 7 bases that match TRBD1. The germline gives CDR1 GTSNPN, CDR2 SVGIG (reference sequence). Trimming removed 7 bases from V and 1 base from J; junction bases left unmatched: 12. The CDR3 is 15 residues long. The variable domain in full, completed from reference TRBV30 and TRBJ1-2, reads SQTIHQWPATLVQPVGSPLSLECTVEGTSNPNLYWYRQAAGRGLQLLFYSVGIGQISSEVPQNLSASRPQDRQFILSSKKLLLSDSGFYLCASFFRDSFNYGYTFGSGTRLTVV.

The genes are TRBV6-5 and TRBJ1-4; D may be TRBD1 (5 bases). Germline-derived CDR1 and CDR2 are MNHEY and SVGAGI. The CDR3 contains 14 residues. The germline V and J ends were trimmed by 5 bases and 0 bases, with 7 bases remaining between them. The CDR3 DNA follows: TGTGCCAGCAGTCCGACAGCAACTAATGAAAAACTGTTTTTT. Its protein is CASSPTATNEKLFF.

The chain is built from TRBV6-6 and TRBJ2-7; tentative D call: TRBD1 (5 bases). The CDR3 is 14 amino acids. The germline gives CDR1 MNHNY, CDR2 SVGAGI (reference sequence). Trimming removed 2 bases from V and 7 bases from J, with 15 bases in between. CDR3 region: CASSYKAGPSEQYF. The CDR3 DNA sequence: TGTGCCAGCAGTTACAAGGCAGGGCCCAGTGAGCAGTACTTC.

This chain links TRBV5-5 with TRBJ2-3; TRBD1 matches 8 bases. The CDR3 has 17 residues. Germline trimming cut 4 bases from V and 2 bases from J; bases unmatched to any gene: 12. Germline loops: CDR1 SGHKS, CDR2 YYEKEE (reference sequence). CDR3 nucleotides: TGTGCCAGCAGCCCCCTCGCGGGACAGGCACACACAGATACGCAGTATTTT. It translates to CASSPLAGQAHTDTQYF.

Written as DNA, the CDR3 is TGTGCCAGCAGTCCCGCCGAGCTGAATAGCAATCAGCCCCAGCATTTT. The encoded protein is CASSPAELNSNQPQHF. This rearrangement joins TRBV28 to TRBJ1-5; D call uncertain. The CDR3 has 16 residues. Germline CDR1 is MDHEN and CDR2 is SYDVKM. V dropped 5 bases and J dropped 0 bases, with 14 bases sitting between them. Based on the CDR3 plus reference TRBV28 and TRBJ1-5, the full variable domain is DVKVTQSSRYLVKRTGEKVFLECVQDMDHENMFWYRQDPGLGLRLIYFSYDVKMKEKGDIPEGYSVSREKKERFSLILESASTNQTSMYLCASSPAELNSNQPQHFGDGTRLSIL.

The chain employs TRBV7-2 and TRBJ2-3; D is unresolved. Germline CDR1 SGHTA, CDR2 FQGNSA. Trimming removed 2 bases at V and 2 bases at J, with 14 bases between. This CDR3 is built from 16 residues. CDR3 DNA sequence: TGTGCCAGCAGCTTAAATTTTCGGGTCCCCACAGATACGCAGTATTTT. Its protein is CASSLNFRVPTDTQYF.

CDR3 region: CASSQEQGPRDIQYF. The CDR3 DNA sequence: TGTGCCAGCAGCCAAGAACAGGGCCCGAGGGACATTCAGTACTTC. The chain couples TRBV4-2 to TRBJ2-4; tentative D call: TRBD1 (6 bases). V was pared by 0 bases and J by 8 bases, with 14 bases between. This CDR3 is built from 15 residues. Per germline, CDR1 LGHNA and CDR2 YNFKEQ.

The CDR3 is CASRTSGRETQYF. CDR3 nucleotides: TGTGCCAGTAGGACTAGCGGGAGGGAGACCCAGTACTTC. The rearrangement links TRBV19 to TRBJ2-5, with 13 bases fitting TRBD2. Germline lookup yields CDR1 LNHDA and CDR2 SQIVND (reference sequence). V lost 6 bases and J lost 5; bases outside the gene matches: 0. The CDR3 is 13 residues long. Looking up the rest from reference TRBV19 and TRBJ2-5 gives the full variable domain: DGGITQSPKYLFRKEGQNVTLSCEQNLNHDAMYWYRQDPGQGLRLIYYSQIVNDFQKGDIAEGYSVSREKKESFPLTVTSAQKNPTAFYLCASRTSGRETQYFGPGTRLLVL.

The CDR3 sequence is CASSFQGQGAEGYTF. The CDR3 DNA reads as TGCGCCAGCAGCTTCCAGGGACAGGGGGCGGAAGGCTACACCTTC. The rearrangement uses TRBV5-1 and TRBJ1-2; the match to TRBD1 covers 12 bases. The V gene's germline CDR1 is SGHRS and CDR2 YFSETQ. This CDR3 has 15 amino acids. Germline trimming cut 2 bases from V and 8 bases from J; bases unmatched to any gene: 7. Full variable domain (remainder filled in from reference TRBV5-1 and TRBJ1-2): KAGVTQTPRYLIKTRGQQVTLSCSPISGHRSVSWYQQTPGQGLQFLFEYFSETQRNKGNFPGRFSGRQFSNSRSEMNVSTLELGDSALYLCASSFQGQGAEGYTFGSGTRLTVV.

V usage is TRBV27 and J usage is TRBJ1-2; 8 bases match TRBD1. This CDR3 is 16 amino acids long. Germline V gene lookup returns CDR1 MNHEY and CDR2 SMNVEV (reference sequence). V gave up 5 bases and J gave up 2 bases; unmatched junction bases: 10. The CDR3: CASSPGSGGPNYGYTF. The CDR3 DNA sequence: TGTGCCAGCAGTCCGGGGTCAGGGGGCCCGAACTATGGCTACACCTTC.

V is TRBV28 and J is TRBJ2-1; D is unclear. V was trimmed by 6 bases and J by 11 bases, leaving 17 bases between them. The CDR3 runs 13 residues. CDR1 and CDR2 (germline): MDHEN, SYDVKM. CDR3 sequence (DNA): TGTGCCAGCAGGGGCCCGCTGGATGGAAAGCAGTTCTTC. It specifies CASRGPLDGKQFF.

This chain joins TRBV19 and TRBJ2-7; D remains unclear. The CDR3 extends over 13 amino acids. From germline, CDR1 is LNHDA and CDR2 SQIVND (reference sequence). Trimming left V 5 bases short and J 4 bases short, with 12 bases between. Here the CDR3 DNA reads TGTGCCAGTAGTGTTGTCCTAGGATACGAGCAGTACTTC. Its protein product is CASSVVLGYEQYF.

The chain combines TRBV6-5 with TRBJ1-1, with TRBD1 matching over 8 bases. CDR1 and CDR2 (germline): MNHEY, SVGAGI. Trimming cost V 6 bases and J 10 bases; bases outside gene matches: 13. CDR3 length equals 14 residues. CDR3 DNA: TGTGCCAGCAGGACGGGACAGGCCTCTCGCGGAGCTTTCTTT. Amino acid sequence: CASRTGQASRGAFF.

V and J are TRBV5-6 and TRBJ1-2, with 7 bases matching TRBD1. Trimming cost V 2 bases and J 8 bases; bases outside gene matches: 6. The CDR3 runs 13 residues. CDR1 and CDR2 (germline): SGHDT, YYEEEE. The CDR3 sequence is CASSFDREGGYTF. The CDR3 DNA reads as TGTGCCAGCAGCTTTGACAGGGAAGGCGGCTACACCTTC.

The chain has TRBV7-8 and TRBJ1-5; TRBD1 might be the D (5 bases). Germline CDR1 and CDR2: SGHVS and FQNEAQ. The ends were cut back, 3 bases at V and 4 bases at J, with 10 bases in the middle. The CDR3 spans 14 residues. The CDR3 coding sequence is TGTGCCAGCAGCTTCGGACGGGGGAATCAGCCCCAGCATTTT. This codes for CASSFGRGNQPQHF.

CDR3 bases: TGTGCCAGTAGTAGGGCACTAGCGGGTGGATTTGGCTACGAGCAGTACTTC. It yields the protein CASSRALAGGFGYEQYF. This chain links TRBV19 with TRBJ2-7; 9 nucleotides match TRBD2. CDR1 is LNHDA and CDR2 is SQIVND in the germline V gene (reference sequence). Trimming cost V 4 bases and J 3 bases; bases outside gene matches: 13. The CDR3 totals 17 residues.